This T cell receptor (beta chain) is drawn from a study of T-cell reconstitution after alpha-beta-depleted transplantation in children (dated by TCRdb to 2016 to 2018). Context from the whole study: Using TCR repertoire profiling, the study followed T-cell immune reconstitution in a quantitative way in children after TCRalphabeta/CD19-depleted allogeneic hematopoietic cell transplantation.

To prepare the library, PCR was applied. The sequencer listed for this sample is Illumina HiSeq 2500. To normalize quantification of the TCRbeta repertoire, the TCR libraries were built with molecular barcoding that relied on unique molecular identifiers. TCRdb trimmed public reads at Q25 via fastp, called clones via MiXCR and kept in-frame beta chains. Entries that share a CDR3 protein sequence are merged under the most common genes and DNA. This sample gives over 200,000 distinct CDR3 sequences in total; 8% to 9.5% of them show up just once. The top ten clonotypes cover about 6.2% of the sample. This clonotype turned up a few times. Which antigen it targets is not known. Within one base of it there is no much larger clone, and no base qualities were kept. From its cysteine to its phenylalanine, the CDR3 spans 15 amino acids. The kept DNA is CDR3 alone, 45 bases in frame from the first base.

The receptor was isolated from a human donor who donated a stem cell graft to a child with acute lymphoblastic leukemia. The starting material was PBMCs from the stem cell graft donor, obtained from the stem cell graft. The rearrangement joined TRBV21-1 to TRBJ2-7; the table's D call TRBD1 went unverified against the DNA. TRBV21-1 corresponds to a pseudogene. Read as DNA, the sequence is TGTGCCAGCAGTCAAAGGAGGGGGGGGGTCTACGAGCAGTACTTC. Its product reads: CASSQRRGGVYEQYF.